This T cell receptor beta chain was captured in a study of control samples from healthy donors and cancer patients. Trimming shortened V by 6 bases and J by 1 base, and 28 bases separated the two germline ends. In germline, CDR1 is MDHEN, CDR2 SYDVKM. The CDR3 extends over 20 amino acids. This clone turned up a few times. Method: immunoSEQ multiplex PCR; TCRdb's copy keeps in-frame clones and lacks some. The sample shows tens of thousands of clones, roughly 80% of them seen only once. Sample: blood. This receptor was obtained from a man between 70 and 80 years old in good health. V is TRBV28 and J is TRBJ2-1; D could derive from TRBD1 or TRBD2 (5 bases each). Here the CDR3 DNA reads TGTGCCAGCAGCGCCAGATACCCGGGATACAGGCTAAGGTCCTACAATGAGCAGTTCTTC. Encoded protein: CASSARYPGYRLRSYNEQFF.